This TCR beta chain was profiled in a study of T cells in Graves' hyperthyroidism and ophthalmopathy (dated 2019 in TCRdb). About the full investigation: Peripheral blood was collected at initial diagnosis, before any treatment. To identify distinguishing TCR V-J signatures, a discovery cohort of around 100 patients was used, comprising some 45 with Graves' ophthalmopathy and some 57 with stable Graves' hyperthyroidism. An independent validation cohort of under 20 hyperthyroidism patients and about 15 patients who later progressed to ophthalmopathy tested prospective prediction of ophthalmopathy. The roughly 94 discovery patients were randomly split 7:3 into training and test sets. The study also compared thyroid tissue and blood T-cell repertoires from 5 to 7 Graves' hyperthyroidism patients. Following sampling, methimazole starting at 30 mg daily was given to hyperthyroidism patients, and high-dose intravenous methylprednisolone was given to ophthalmopathy patients. TCR Vbeta CDR3 sequencing of roughly 140 peripheral blood samples (fewer than 45 ophthalmopathy, some 75 hyperthyroidism and around 17 progressor patients) is reported in the paper. What the study reported, not specific to this receptor: During validation, the model predicted progression to ophthalmopathy a median of around 7 months ahead of onset, with around 71% sensitivity and about 75% specificity. No statistical method was used to fix the sample size in advance, and group allocation was not hidden from the investigators. Most expanded thyroid clonotypes (frequency above 0.001) were also found in blood, which suggests that blood repertoires may mirror thyroid immune responses. A 13 V-J signature model separated ophthalmopathy from stable hyperthyroidism, with approximately 87% sensitivity and about 81% specificity in cross-validation and 80%/75% in testing.

This clonotype was counted a few times. Its antigen has not been determined. No base quality information exists; no much larger clone differs at one position. Stable Graves' hyperthyroidism was defined as no progression to ophthalmopathy during 18 months of follow-up. Hyperthyroidism patients were aged 18 to 65 years and newly diagnosed, with disease duration of less than 2 months. Patients with uncontrolled infections, other autoimmune diseases, pregnancy or lactation were excluded. Clinical symptoms, serum thyroxine and TRAb, thyroid ultrasound, and orbital computed tomography formed the basis for the diagnoses. PBMCs were isolated from about 10 ml of fresh peripheral blood by Ficoll-Paque density gradient centrifugation. Trizol reagent was used to extract total RNA, and RNA quality was then checked on an Agilent 2100 Bioanalyzer. The TCR beta CDR3 regions were amplified from the RNA transcripts. A first-round RT-PCR of the TCR CDR3 used the HTBI primer set with the Qiagen OneStep RT-PCR kit. Libraries were constructed in a second round of multiplex PCR, after which size selection and purification were carried out. Sequencing of the libraries was done on an Illumina HiSeq2000 using paired-end 100 bp reads. The paper's data handling went like this. SOAPnuke was used to process the raw data, removing reads that contained adapters or uncalled bases, had a mean Phred below 15, or lacked an exact match to the constant primer or identifier. High-quality paired reads were merged with COPE v1.2.5, and unique nucleotide sequences were defined as clonotypes. Clonotypes were aligned to IMGT TRBV, TRBD and TRBJ reference segments using MiTCR v1.1. The analysis included only V-J combinations with a frequency above 0.0001, which together covered 99% to 99.2% of the repertoires. The TCS score was defined as F50 (clonal expansion) divided by E x V (chaos), with BLOSUM62-based TCRdist calculated between CDR3 peptides within each V-J. Welch's t-statistics and random forest reduced approximately 520 V-J features to fewer than 15, which were used in a naive Bayes classifier (R e1071). The public sequencing data were trimmed at Q25 with fastp and processed into clonotypes with MiXCR by TCRdb, which kept only in-frame beta chains. Identical CDR3 protein sequences are pooled into one entry, listed with their most common genes and DNA. The V and J calls were not made by the authors but by TCRdb's processing. For this sample the table gives fewer than 650,000 distinct CDR3 sequences, of which 12% to 15% were detected only once. The top ten constitute 11% to 15% of the sample.

The receptor was isolated from a woman between 35 and 50 years old with Graves' hyperthyroidism. Sequencing was carried out using blood.

The CDR3 amino acid sequence is: CASSPVGSDEQYF. The nucleotides read TGCGCCAGCAGCCCGGTAGGGTCCGACGAGCAGTACTTC. The sequence links TRBV5-1 to TRBJ2-7, with the D gene call left open. The germline V gene provides CDR1 SGHRS and CDR2 YFSETQ. The trim is 4 bases for V and 5 bases for J, with a gap of 13 bases between the germline ends. Its CDR3 holds 13 amino acids, cysteine through phenylalanine. Just CDR3 DNA is preserved here, 39 bases in frame from base 1.